The clone carrying this T cell receptor (beta chain) was picked up a small number of times. Its antigen remains unknown. These data are taken from a study of blood T cells in healthy people across ages. The CDR3 runs to 13 residues. From germline, CDR1 is DFQATT and CDR2 SNEGSKA (reference sequence). Trimming pared 5 bases from V and 1 base from J, leaving 9 bases between. Together with a sample-barcoded 5' primer, a J-beta primer mix was included in a second PCR lasting about 7 to 12 cycles. TCRdb re-called the 5' RACE reads through MiXCR, storing one row per CDR3 protein. The top ten clones hold more than 6% of a sample with some 1.5 million distinct CDR3 sequences, 28% of them seen once. Study-level findings and limits: Age brought a roughly linear fall in TCR beta diversity measured per million T cells.

Each donor was a healthy Caucasian individual from Russia, aged roughly 6 to 90. This clonotype originated in a woman aged 30 to 39 in good health. Sequences were obtained from blood. V is TRBV20-1 and J is TRBJ2-1; tentative D call: TRBD1 (6 bases). The chain's CDR3 is CSALTGSYNEQFF. DNA for the CDR3: TGCAGTGCTCTGACAGGATCCTACAATGAGCAGTTCTTC.